This T cell receptor beta chain appears in the sequencing data of a study of T cells after yellow fever vaccination. Study-wide findings and caveats: Abundant clonotypes from the bulk population could contaminate FACS-sorted repertoires. Across the CD4 and CD8 compartments, a small share of clonotypes was present in both. Primary-vaccination clones mostly resurfaced post-booster (just under 98% CD4, 85% to 90% CD8).

Of note for this clonotype: As yet, its antigen is unknown.

5'RACE template switching generated TCR cDNA, adding a universal primer site and UMIs. TCRdb fed the 5' RACE reads into MiXCR, producing one record per CDR3 protein. The sample has about 300,000 distinct CDR3 sequences; about 4% are singletons. Deletions cut 5 bases from V and 8 bases from J, with 16 bases between. Germline CDR1 and CDR2: DFQATT and SNEGSKA (reference sequence). The CDR3 is made up of 13 amino acids. The V and J genes are TRBV20-1 and TRBJ2-4, with D possibly being TRBD1 or TRBD2 (6 bases each). This receptor was obtained from a young man who received the YFV17D yellow fever vaccine. Material: PBMCs, obtained 5 days after the yellow fever booster vaccination. In DNA form, the CDR3 reads TGCAGTGCTGGAGGACAGTGGGGGGACATTCAGTACTTC. Translation: CSAGGQWGDIQYF.